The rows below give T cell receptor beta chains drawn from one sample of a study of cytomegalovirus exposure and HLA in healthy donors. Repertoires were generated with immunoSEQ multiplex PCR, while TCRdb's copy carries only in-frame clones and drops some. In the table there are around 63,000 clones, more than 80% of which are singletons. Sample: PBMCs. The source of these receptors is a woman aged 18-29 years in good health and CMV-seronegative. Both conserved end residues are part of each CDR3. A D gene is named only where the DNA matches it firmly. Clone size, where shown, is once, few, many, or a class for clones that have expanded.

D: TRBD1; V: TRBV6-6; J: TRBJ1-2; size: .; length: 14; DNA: TGTGCCAGCGGGGACAGAACCTCTAACTATGGCTACACCTTC; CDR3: CASGDRTSNYGYTF
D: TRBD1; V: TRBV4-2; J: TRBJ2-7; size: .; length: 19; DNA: TGTGCCAGCAGCCTCGGACAGGGGGAACCAGGACTCATCACCTACGAGCAGTACTTC; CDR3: CASSLGQGEPGLITYEQYF
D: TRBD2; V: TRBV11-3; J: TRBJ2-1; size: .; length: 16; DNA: TGTGCCAGCAGCCCAAGGGCTAGCGGGAGATTCAATGAGCAGTTCTTC; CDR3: CASSPRASGRFNEQFF
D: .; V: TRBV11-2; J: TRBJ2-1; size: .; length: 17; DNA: TGTGCCAGCAGCTTAGCCCTCGCGCGGGGTCAAGACAATGAGCAGTTCTTC; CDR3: CASSLALARGQDNEQFF
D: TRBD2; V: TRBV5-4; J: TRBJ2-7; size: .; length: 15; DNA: TGTGCCAGCAGCTTTGAGACTAGCGGTTCCTACGAGCAGTACTTC; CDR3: CASSFETSGSYEQYF
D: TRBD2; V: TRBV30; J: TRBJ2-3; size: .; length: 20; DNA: TGTGCCTGGAGTGTACCGAATTGGGTGCGCGGGGGGGCCCGTACAGATACGCAGTATTTT; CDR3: CAWSVPNWVRGGARTDTQYF
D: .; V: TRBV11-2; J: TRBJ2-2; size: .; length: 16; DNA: TGTGCCAGCAGTCCGGATCCGGACTACCGCATCCGGGAGCTGTTTTTT; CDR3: CASSPDPDYRIRELFF
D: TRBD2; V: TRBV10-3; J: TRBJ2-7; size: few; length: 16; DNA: TGTGCCATCAGTGAGTCCCTAGCGGGGGACTCTTGTGAGCAGTACTTC; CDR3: CAISESLAGDSCEQYF
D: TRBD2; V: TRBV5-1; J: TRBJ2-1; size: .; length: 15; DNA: TGCGCCAGCAGCTTGGAGGGACTAGCGATCAATGAGCAGTTCTTC; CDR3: CASSLEGLAINEQFF
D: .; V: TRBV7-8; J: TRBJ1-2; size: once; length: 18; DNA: TGTGCCAGCAGCCAGAGATGGGTCAGCAAGGGGGACGGCTATGGCTACACCTTC; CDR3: CASSQRWVSKGDGYGYTF
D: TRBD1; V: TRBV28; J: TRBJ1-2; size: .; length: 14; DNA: TGTGCCAGCAGTATCGGGACAGTCAACTATGGCTACACCTTC; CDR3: CASSIGTVNYGYTF
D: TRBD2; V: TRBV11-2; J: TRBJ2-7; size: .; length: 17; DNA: TGTGCCAGCAGCTTATCCGGACTAGCGGGAGGAAACTACGAGCAGTACTTC; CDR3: CASSLSGLAGGNYEQYF
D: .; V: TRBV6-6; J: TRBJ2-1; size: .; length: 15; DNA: TGTGCCAGCAGTTACGGGGGGGCCTTCGGGAATGAGCAGTTCTTC; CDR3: CASSYGGAFGNEQFF
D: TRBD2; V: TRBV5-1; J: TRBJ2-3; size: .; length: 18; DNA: TGCGCCAGCAGCAACAGAAGACTAGCGGGGGTCAGCACAGATACGCAGTATTTT; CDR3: CASSNRRLAGVSTDTQYF
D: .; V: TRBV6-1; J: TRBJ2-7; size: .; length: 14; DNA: TGTGCCAGCGAACCAATCAGGACGGGGTCCGAGCAGTACTTC; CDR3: CASEPIRTGSEQYF
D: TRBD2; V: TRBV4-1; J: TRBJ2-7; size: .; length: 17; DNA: TGCGCCAGCAGCCACGAAGTACCAGCGGGAGAAGTCTACGAGCAGTACTTC; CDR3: CASSHEVPAGEVYEQYF
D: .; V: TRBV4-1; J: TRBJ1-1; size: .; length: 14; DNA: TGCGCCAGCAGGAGGCTAGGAGGGAGCCCTGAAGCTTTCTTT; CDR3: CASRRLGGSPEAFF
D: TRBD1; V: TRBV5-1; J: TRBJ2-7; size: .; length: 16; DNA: TGCGCCAGCCGTTTCACGACGGGACAGGGGGCGCAAGAGCAGTACTTC; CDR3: CASRFTTGQGAQEQYF
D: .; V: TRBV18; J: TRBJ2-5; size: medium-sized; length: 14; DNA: TGTGCCAGCTCACCAAACCCCCTCGGGGAGACCCAGTACTTC; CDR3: CASSPNPLGETQYF
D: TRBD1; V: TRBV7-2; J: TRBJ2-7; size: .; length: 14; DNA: TGTGCCAGCAGCTTGGGACAGGGACTCTACGAGCAGTACTTC; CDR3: CASSLGQGLYEQYF
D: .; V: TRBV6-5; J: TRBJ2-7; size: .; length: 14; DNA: TGTGCCAGCAGTTATGGAGACAGAATCTACGAGCAGTACTTC; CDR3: CASSYGDRIYEQYF
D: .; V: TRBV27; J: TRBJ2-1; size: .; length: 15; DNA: TGTGCCAGCAGTTTATCGCGACTACCCTACAATGAGCAGTTCTTC; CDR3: CASSLSRLPYNEQFF
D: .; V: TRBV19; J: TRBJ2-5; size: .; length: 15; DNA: TGTGCCAGTAGTACAGGGCGATTACAACAAGAGACCCAGTACTTC; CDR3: CASSTGRLQQETQYF
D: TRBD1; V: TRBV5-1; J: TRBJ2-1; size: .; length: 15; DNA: TGCGCCAGCAGCTTGGGACAGGGTTCCTACAATGAGCAGTTCTTC; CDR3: CASSLGQGSYNEQFF
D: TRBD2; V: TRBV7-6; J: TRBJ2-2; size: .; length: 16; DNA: TGTGCCAGCAGCCTCTTTAGCGGGAGAGCGCCCGGGGAGCTGTTTTTT; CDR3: CASSLFSGRAPGELFF
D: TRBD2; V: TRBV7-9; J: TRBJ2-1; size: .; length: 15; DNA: TGTGCCAGCAGCCAAACTAGCGGGCAAAGCAATGAGCAGTTCTTC; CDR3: CASSQTSGQSNEQFF
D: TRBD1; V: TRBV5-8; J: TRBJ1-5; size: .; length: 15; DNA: TGTGCCAGCAGCATCGGACAGGTTAGCAATCAGCCCCAGCATTTT; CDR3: CASSIGQVSNQPQHF
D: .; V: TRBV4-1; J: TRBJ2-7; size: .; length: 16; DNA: TGCGCCAGCAGCCAAGATTTAGGTGGCAGGGGCTACGAGCAGTACTTC; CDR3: CASSQDLGGRGYEQYF
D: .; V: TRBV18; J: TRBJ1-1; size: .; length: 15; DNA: TGTGCCAGCTCCCCTTCAAGGGGAATGAACACTGAAGCTTTCTTT; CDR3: CASSPSRGMNTEAFF
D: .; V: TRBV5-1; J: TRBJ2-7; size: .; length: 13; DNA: TGCGCCAGCAGTGGGGGGAGTTCTTACGAGCAGTACTTC; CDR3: CASSGGSSYEQYF